The T cell receptor (beta chain) described here comes from a study of response to subunit inactivated influenza vaccine. Study-level findings and limits: Each seasonal flu vaccination may recruit only limited new T cells, authors suggested.

Concerning this clonotype: Its antigen remains unidentified.

The CDR3 covers 15 residues. V lost 2 bases, J lost 4 bases, and 7 bases stayed unmatched. In germline, CDR1 is SEHNR, CDR2 FQNEAQ (reference sequence). A single record per CDR3 protein comes from TCRdb applying MiXCR to the RT-PCR reads. Here the sample spans roughly 790,000 distinct CDR3 sequences, around 20% being singletons. The sample here was PBMCs from blood, taken about 5 days after vaccination. The receptor comes from a man in his forties or fifties who received an inactivated influenza vaccine. The chain has TRBV7-9 and TRBJ2-5; 7 bases fit TRBD2. CDR3 loop: CASSLLRGTGETQYF. The CDR3, as DNA: TGTGCCAGCAGCTTATTGCGGGGGACGGGAGAGACCCAGTACTTC. Variable domain in full (rest from reference TRBV7-9 and TRBJ2-5): DTGVSQNPRHKITKRGQNVTFRCDPISEHNRLYWYRQTLGQGPEFLTYFQNEAQLEKSRLLSDRFSAERPKGSFSTLEIQRTEQGDSAMYLCASSLLRGTGETQYFGPGTRLLVL.